These 9 T cell receptor beta chains came from one sample sequenced in a study of Ad26.COV2.S vaccination and SARS-CoV-2 variants. The treatment: some 19 received Ad26.COV2.S at low or high dose, single or two shots; roughly five received placebo; per-sample allocation not given. Samples came from day 63 after the first vaccine or placebo injection. Measured with immunoSEQ multiplex PCR; TCRdb has only the in-frame clones, and not every one. This table holds fewer than 600,000 clones, 80% to 90% found once. This specimen was peripheral blood, taken in a trial of Ad26.COV2.S vaccine versus placebo. All receptors derive from a person between 18 and 59 years old who received the Ad26.COV2.S COVID-19 vaccine or a placebo.

This clone appeared a single time. The chain carries TRBV19 and TRBJ2-6; no firm D call. V dropped 5 bases and J dropped 3 bases, with 14 bases sitting between them. Germline V gives CDR1 LNHDA, CDR2 SQIVND (reference sequence). The CDR3 sequence is 16 residues long. Here the CDR3 reads CASSFIATGGANVLTF. The DNA for the CDR3 is TGTGCCAGTAGTTTCATAGCTACTGGTGGGGCCAACGTCCTGACTTTC.

This rearrangement joins TRBV9 to TRBJ1-2, with no clear D. The CDR3 runs 10 residues. The germline CDR1 and CDR2 sequences are SGDLS and YYNGEE. Trimming took 3 bases from V and 7 from J, leaving 4 bases between them. The CDR3 nucleotides are TGTGCCAGCAGCGGGTCTGGCTACACCTTC. Translated: CASSGSGYTF.

V gene TRBV7-8 combines with J gene TRBJ1-5; 7 bases line up with TRBD1. The CDR3 has 16 residues. Germline CDR1 SGHVS, CDR2 FQNEAQ. J lost 0 bases, V lost 5 bases, and 7 bases had no gene match. The CDR3 loop is CASSRGGQISNQPQHF. Written as DNA, the CDR3 is TGTGCCAGCAGCCGAGGGGGACAGATTAGCAATCAGCCCCAGCATTTT.

This chain joins TRBV11-3 and TRBJ1-1; 7 bases line up with TRBD1. V was pared by 7 bases and J by 5 bases, with 13 bases of the junction left unmatched. This CDR3 comprises 15 residues. Germline CDR1 SGHNT, CDR2 YENEEA. CDR3 in amino acids: CASNQTGYFGTEAFF. DNA of the CDR3: TGTGCCAGCAACCAGACAGGGTATTTCGGGACTGAAGCTTTCTTT.

The chain links TRBV12-3 or TRBV12-4 to TRBJ2-7; D perhaps matches TRBD2 (6 bases). The CDR3 is 12 residues long. V lost 3 bases to trimming and J lost 7 bases, with 10 bases between them. This chain's CDR3 is CASSFARGEQYF. The CDR3 nucleotides are TGTGCCAGCAGTTTTGCTCGGGGGGAGCAGTACTTC.

V is TRBV14 and J is TRBJ2-3; 9 nucleotides line up with TRBD1. V was pared by 1 base and J by 8 bases, with 1 base of the junction left unmatched. Germline assignment: CDR1 SGHDN and CDR2 FVKESK. There are 13 residues in the CDR3. CDR3 amino acids: CASSQGTGVTQYF. The CDR3 coding sequence is TGTGCCAGCAGCCAAGGGACAGGGGTTACGCAGTATTTT.

As regards this clone: This same CDR3 is encoded by further DNA sequences in the sample. The J gene is TRBJ2-5, the V gene TRBV3-1 (or the pseudogene TRBV3-2); D is unclear. The CDR3 totals 12 residues. The V and J ends lost 4 bases and 2 bases respectively, with 5 bases between them. CDR1 is LGHDT, CDR2 YNNKEL, per germline (reference sequence). The CDR3 here is CASSRTQETQYF. CDR3 nucleotides: TGTGCCAGCAGCCGCACTCAAGAGACCCAGTACTTC.

The chain has TRBV7-8 and TRBJ1-5; D unresolved. V lost 5 bases, J lost 1 base, and 21 bases lay in between. Germline V gene data show CDR1 as SGHVS and CDR2 as FQNEAQ. This CDR3 is built from 18 residues. The CDR3 region has the DNA TGTGCCAGCAGCCGTATACGTTCCCAGGATTCCAGCAATCAGCCCCAGCATTTT. Residues: CASSRIRSQDSSNQPQHF.

The chain joins TRBV3-1 (or the pseudogene TRBV3-2) to TRBJ2-1; D not resolved. Germline CDR1 LGHDT, CDR2 YNNKEL (reference sequence). The CDR3 covers 16 residues. V was clipped by 4 bases and J by 2 bases, with 15 bases between them. The CDR3 is CASSPLGGYTYNEQFF. The CDR3 DNA sequence: TGTGCCAGCAGCCCGCTAGGCGGTTACACCTACAATGAGCAGTTCTTC.